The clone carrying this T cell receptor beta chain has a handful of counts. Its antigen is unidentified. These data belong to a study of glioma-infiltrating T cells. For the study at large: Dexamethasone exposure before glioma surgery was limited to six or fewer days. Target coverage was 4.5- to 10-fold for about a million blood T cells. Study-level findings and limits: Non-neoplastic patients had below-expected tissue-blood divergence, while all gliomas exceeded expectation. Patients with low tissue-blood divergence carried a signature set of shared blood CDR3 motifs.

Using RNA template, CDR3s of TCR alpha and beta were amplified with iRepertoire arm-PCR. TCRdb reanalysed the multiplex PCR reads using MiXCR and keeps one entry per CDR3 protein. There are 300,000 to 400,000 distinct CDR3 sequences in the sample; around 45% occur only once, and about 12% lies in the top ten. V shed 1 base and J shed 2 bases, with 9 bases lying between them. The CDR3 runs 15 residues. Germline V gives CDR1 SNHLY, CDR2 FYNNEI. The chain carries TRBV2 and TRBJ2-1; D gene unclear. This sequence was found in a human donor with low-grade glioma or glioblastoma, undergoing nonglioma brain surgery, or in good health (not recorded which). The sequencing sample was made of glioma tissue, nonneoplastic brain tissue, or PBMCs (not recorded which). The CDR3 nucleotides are TGTGCCAGCAGTGAAGGGGGTAGAACCTACAATGAGCAGTTCTTC. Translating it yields CASSEGGRTYNEQFF.